Listed below are T cell receptor beta chains from one sample, sequenced in a study of shared clonotypes between healthy human individuals. TCRdb's table, derived via immunoSEQ multiplex PCR, lists solely in-frame clones and lacks some. The sample lists more than 1 million clones, 75% to 80% occurring once. Specimen: memory CD4+ T cells from PBMCs. The source of these receptors is a man younger than 30 in good health. Some clones in this sample may be carry-over from other donors' samples. Both conserved end residues are part of each CDR3. The D gene is left open where the match is weak. Only part of the rows carry a size: once, few, many, or a class if the clone is expanded.

abundance	d_gene	v_gene	j_gene	CDR3aa	CDR3nt
NA	TRBD1	TRBV5-1	TRBJ2-5	CASSLGQGETQYF	TGCGCCAGCAGCCTCGGACAGGGGGAGACCCAGTACTTC
NA	NA	TRBV5-1	TRBJ2-7	CASSRVGVGEQYF	TGCGCCAGCAGCCGGGTCGGGGTCGGCGAGCAGTACTTC
NA	TRBD1	TRBV5-5	TRBJ2-7	CASSLEGALSYEQYF	TGTGCCAGCAGCTTAGAGGGGGCGCTCTCCTACGAGCAGTACTTC
NA	NA	TRBV5-1	TRBJ2-1	CASSVLTLYNEQFF	TGCGCCAGCAGCGTCCTGACCCTCTACAATGAGCAGTTCTTC
NA	NA	TRBV5-8	TRBJ2-3	CASSFGTRLGADTQYF	TGTGCCAGCAGCTTCGGGACCCGACTGGGAGCCGATACGCAGTATTTT
NA	TRBD2	TRBV28	TRBJ2-7	CASSLAGVGEQYF	TGTGCCAGCAGCCTAGCGGGGGTAGGGGAGCAGTACTTC
NA	TRBD2	TRBV9	TRBJ2-7	CASSLLAGDYYEQYF	TGTGCCAGCAGCCTCCTAGCGGGGGACTACTACGAGCAGTACTTC
many	NA	TRBV7-9	TRBJ2-7	CASSSRAEGEYF	TGTGCCAGCAGCTCACGGGCCGAGGGGGAGTACTTC
once	TRBD1	TRBV11-3	TRBJ2-4	CASSSGQGTDIQYF	TGTGCCAGCAGCTCTGGACAGGGCACGGACATTCAGTACTTC
NA	NA	TRBV27	TRBJ2-7	CASSYRDTSYEQYF	TGTGCCAGCAGTTACCGGGACACTTCCTACGAGCAGTACTTC
NA	TRBD1	TRBV6-5	TRBJ1-2	CASSGQGRDYGYTF	TGTGCCAGCAGCGGACAGGGGAGAGACTATGGCTACACCTTC
NA	NA	TRBV10-1	TRBJ2-3	CASSMEGYGTDTQYF	TGCGCCAGCAGTATGGAGGGATATGGAACAGATACGCAGTATTTT
NA	NA	TRBV28	TRBJ1-1	CATRRSTLNTEAFF	TGTGCCACCCGGAGATCCACCTTGAACACTGAAGCTTTCTTT
once	NA	TRBV4-2	TRBJ2-7	CASSRGLVQGPYEQYF	TGTGCCAGCAGCCGCGGTTTGGTACAGGGCCCCTACGAGCAGTACTTC